Listed below are T cell receptor beta chains from one sample, sequenced in a study of blood T cell repertoires in COVID-19. Measured with immunoSEQ multiplex PCR; TCRdb has only the in-frame clones, and not every one. The sample consists of 260,000 or so clones, 88% of them appearing once. The material sequenced was peripheral blood. The source is a human donor in a cohort sampled during active COVID-19. CDR3s include the opening cysteine and the closing phenylalanine or tryptophan. D genes are given only for firm matches. Some rows have no size entry. The others give once, few or many, or a class for an expanded clone.

CDR3 DNA | CDR3 protein | D gene | V gene | clone size | J gene
TGTGCCATCAGAAGGAACGATCTCGACATTTACAATGAGCAGTTCTTC | CAIRRNDLDIYNEQFF | NA | TRBV10-3 | NA | TRBJ2-1
TGTGCCAGCGGGGGACAGGGGGCGGTAGGAAACACCATATATTTT | CASGGQGAVGNTIYF | TRBD1 | TRBV2 | few | TRBJ1-3
TGCGCCAGCAGCCCGGGACAGTCTTGGGAGACCCAGTACTTC | CASSPGQSWETQYF | TRBD1 | TRBV5-1 | NA | TRBJ2-5
TGTGCCAGCAGAGCGGGGTACACCATATATTTT | CASRAGYTIYF | NA | TRBV6-5 | NA | TRBJ1-3
TGTGCCATCAGGAGCCTTGAAGCGGGAGGGCCCGGGGCCACAGATACGCAGTATTTT | CAIRSLEAGGPGATDTQYF | TRBD2 | TRBV10-3 | NA | TRBJ2-3
TGCGCCAGCAGCCAAGTAGTCAGGTACGAGCAGTACTTC | CASSQVVRYEQYF | NA | TRBV4-3 | NA | TRBJ2-7
TGTGCCAGCAGACTGCGGACAGGGGGGGGCACCGGGGAGCTGTTTTTT | CASRLRTGGGTGELFF | TRBD1 | TRBV7-6 | NA | TRBJ2-2
TGTGCCAGTAGCGGGGAGGGGAGCTCCTACGAGCAGTACTTC | CASSGEGSSYEQYF | TRBD2 | TRBV19 | NA | TRBJ2-7
TGTGCCAGCAGCGCCAGGGGCTCTGGAAACACCATATATTTT | CASSARGSGNTIYF | NA | TRBV9 | NA | TRBJ1-3
TGTGCCAGCAGCTTTCCTCCCGGGACTAGCGTTTACAATGAGCAGTTCTTC | CASSFPPGTSVYNEQFF | TRBD2 | TRBV27 | NA | TRBJ2-1
TGTGCCAGCAGCTTAGCTGAGAACAGGAACTACGAGCAGTACTTC | CASSLAENRNYEQYF | NA | TRBV7-9 | NA | TRBJ2-7
TGTGCCTGGAGTCCAGGACAGGGGGCGCTTCAGCCCCAGCATTTT | CAWSPGQGALQPQHF | TRBD1 | TRBV30 | once | TRBJ1-5
TGTGCCAGCAGCCGAGGGGAGGGATATCAGCCCCAGCATTTT | CASSRGEGYQPQHF | NA | TRBV7-9 | NA | TRBJ1-5
TGCGCCAGCAGCCATCCAGCGGGGAGCTCCTACGAGCAGTACTTC | CASSHPAGSSYEQYF | TRBD2 | TRBV4-3 | NA | TRBJ2-7
TGTGCCAGCATACAGGTGCCAGTACTCTACACCTTC | CASIQVPVLYTF | NA | TRBV6-5 | NA | TRBJ1-2
TGTGCCAGCTCCCCGCAAGGTGGAGATGGCTACACCTTC | CASSPQGGDGYTF | NA | TRBV18 | NA | TRBJ1-2
TGCAGCGTTGAACTCCTCTCTGGAAACACCATATATTTT | CSVELLSGNTIYF | NA | TRBV29-1 | NA | TRBJ1-3
TGTGCCAGCAGCGCGACAGGGGGGTCCTGGGGGCAGTACTTC | CASSATGGSWGQYF | TRBD1 | TRBV9 | NA | TRBJ2-7
TGTGCCAGCACCCCCTTGGAGGGGAACTATGGCTACACCTTC | CASTPLEGNYGYTF | NA | TRBV7-8 | NA | TRBJ1-2
TGCAGCGCGGCCGGGGGTACTCTTCTTTACGAGCAGTACTTC | CSAAGGTLLYEQYF | NA | TRBV29-1 | NA | TRBJ2-7
TGTGCCAGCAGCGGGGACACAACAGATACGCAGTATTTT | CASSGDTTDTQYF | NA | TRBV13 | NA | TRBJ2-3
TGTGCCAGCAGCTTAATGGGGGGTCAAGAGACCCAGTACTTC | CASSLMGGQETQYF | NA | TRBV7-2 | NA | TRBJ2-5
TGTGCCAGCAGGCTAGAGCCATACGAGCAGTACTTC | CASRLEPYEQYF | NA | TRBV7-9 | NA | TRBJ2-7
TGTGCCAGCAGCGGCGGACAGGCCTACGAGCAGTACTTC | CASSGGQAYEQYF | TRBD1 | TRBV11-2 | NA | TRBJ2-7
TGTGCCAGCAGCTTAGTTTCGGGGGTAGCGCATCAGCCCCAGCATTTT | CASSLVSGVAHQPQHF | NA | TRBV11-2 | NA | TRBJ1-5
TGTGCCACCGAAGACCCACAGACAGACACTGAAGCTTTCTTT | CATEDPQTDTEAFF | NA | TRBV19 | NA | TRBJ1-1
TGTGCCAGCAGCAAAGAGAGGAGTGCACGGTACTTC | CASSKERSARYF | NA | TRBV21-1 | NA | TRBJ2-4
TGTGCCAGCAGCGGGGGACTAGCGGGGGCCGAGCAGTACTTC | CASSGGLAGAEQYF | TRBD2 | TRBV6-2/TRBV6-3 | many | TRBJ2-7
TGTGCCAGCAGTTTTCGGGAGAGTCTCGGGGAGCAGTACTTC | CASSFRESLGEQYF | NA | TRBV27 | NA | TRBJ2-7
TGTGCCAGTAGCCTATATTATGGCTACACCTTC | CASSLYYGYTF | NA | TRBV19 | NA | TRBJ1-2
TGCGCCAGCAGATTTTGGACAGCAGTCAAATCTGGGGCCAACGTCCTGACTTTC | CASRFWTAVKSGANVLTF | NA | TRBV5-1 | NA | TRBJ2-6
TGTGCCAGCAGCTTACACGGCGGGAGAGGCACAGATACGCAGTATTTT | CASSLHGGRGTDTQYF | TRBD2 | TRBV7-8 | NA | TRBJ2-3
TGTGCCAGCAGCTTGTCTAGCGGCACAGATACGCAGTATTTT | CASSLSSGTDTQYF | NA | TRBV7-2 | NA | TRBJ2-3
TGTGCCAGCAGTTTGGCAGGGGGTGCGAACTATGGCTACACCTTC | CASSLAGGANYGYTF | TRBD1 | TRBV27 | NA | TRBJ1-2
TGTGCCAGCAGTAGGGGGCGAGGCTACACCTTC | CASSRGRGYTF | TRBD1 | TRBV3-1/TRBV3-2 | NA | TRBJ1-2
TGTGCCTGGAGTGGCTCTAGCGGGGTGGCAGATACGCAGTATTTT | CAWSGSSGVADTQYF | TRBD2 | TRBV30 | NA | TRBJ2-3
TGTGCCAGCAGCTTGGATCGGTACGAGCAGTACTTC | CASSLDRYEQYF | NA | TRBV5-4 | once | TRBJ2-7
TGTGCCAGCAGATTTCTGGACAGGAATGAAAAACTGTTTTTT | CASRFLDRNEKLFF | TRBD1 | TRBV6-5 | once | TRBJ1-4
TGCGCCAGCAGCCAAGATATCAGCGGGGGGGCCCGGGAGCAGTACTTC | CASSQDISGGAREQYF | TRBD2 | TRBV4-3 | NA | TRBJ2-7
TGTGCCAGCAGCTCTAGCTGGGGTGGCTACACCTTC | CASSSSWGGYTF | NA | TRBV7-2 | NA | TRBJ1-2
TGTGCCAGCAGTTTTAAAAAAGCGGAGCAGTACTTC | CASSFKKAEQYF | NA | TRBV12-3/TRBV12-4 | few | TRBJ2-7
TGTGCCAGTAGTTCTCCAGGGTTTAGCACTGAAGCTTTCTTT | CASSSPGFSTEAFF | NA | TRBV19 | NA | TRBJ1-1
TGTGCCAGCTCACCCGACAGGTACTCCGAGCAGTACTTC | CASSPDRYSEQYF | NA | TRBV18 | NA | TRBJ2-7
TGTGCCAGCAGTTCGACAGGCCACCCCCCCGAGCAGTACTTC | CASSSTGHPPEQYF | NA | TRBV6-5 | NA | TRBJ2-7
TGTGCCAGCAGCCCTAGTCCCACGGACAATGAGCAGTTCTTC | CASSPSPTDNEQFF | NA | TRBV5-6 | NA | TRBJ2-1
TGTGCCAGCAGCTGGACAAGTTTCGCGGAGGGCTACGAGCAGTACTTC | CASSWTSFAEGYEQYF | NA | TRBV5-4 | NA | TRBJ2-7
TGTGCCATCAGTGAGTCCGGGACACCGGTCTACGAGCAGTACTTC | CAISESGTPVYEQYF | NA | TRBV10-3 | NA | TRBJ2-7
TGTGCCAGCTCAGACGGGCGGGCCGCAGATACGCAGTATTTT | CASSDGRAADTQYF | NA | TRBV18 | NA | TRBJ2-3
TGTGCCTGGAGTGAGGGCATAGCGGGCGGGAACGAGCAGTACTTC | CAWSEGIAGGNEQYF | TRBD2 | TRBV30 | NA | TRBJ2-7
TGTGCCAGCAGCCAATCCGGGGGGGAAGAAAATCAGCCCCAGCATTTT | CASSQSGGEENQPQHF | NA | TRBV16 | once | TRBJ1-5
TGTGCCAGCCCCATAGGGGGCGCAGCCTCCATGAACACTGAAGCTTTCTTT | CASPIGGAASMNTEAFF | NA | TRBV21-1 | NA | TRBJ1-1
TGTGCCAGCAGTTACCAGCGAATCACTGAAGCTTTCTTT | CASSYQRITEAFF | NA | TRBV6-2/TRBV6-3 | NA | TRBJ1-1
TGTGCCAGCAGCTTCGGGAGGGCCTCCTACGAGCAGTACTTC | CASSFGRASYEQYF | TRBD2 | TRBV5-4 | NA | TRBJ2-7
TGTGCCAGCAGCCCACTTGGGACAGGGGGCGCGGATCTGCCTGAAGCTTTCTTT | CASSPLGTGGADLPEAFF | TRBD1 | TRBV11-2 | once | TRBJ1-1
TGTGCCAGCAGCCGGACAGGAGGCAACTATGGCTACACCTTC | CASSRTGGNYGYTF | TRBD1 | TRBV6-5 | NA | TRBJ1-2
TGTGCCTGGGGGGACAGTATCAATCAGCCCCAGCATTTT | CAWGDSINQPQHF | TRBD1 | TRBV30 | NA | TRBJ1-5
TGTGCCAGCAGCCCAGGGACAAAAGTTAACTATGGCTACACCTTC | CASSPGTKVNYGYTF | NA | TRBV7-9 | NA | TRBJ1-2
TGTGCCAGCAATAGACAGGGTGATTTGGGCTACGAGCAGTACTTC | CASNRQGDLGYEQYF | TRBD1 | TRBV7-9 | NA | TRBJ2-7
TGTGCCAGCAGCGTGGTAGGAGATCAGCCCCAGCATTTT | CASSVVGDQPQHF | NA | TRBV11-2 | NA | TRBJ1-5
TGTGCCAGCGCGAATGACAGGGGCGACGTTTCACCCCTCCACTTT | CASANDRGDVSPLHF | TRBD1 | TRBV27 | NA | TRBJ1-6